The next 8 T cell receptor beta chains were all read from a single sample in a study of memory CD4+ T cells and cytomegalovirus serostatus. Single viable CD3+CD4+CD8-CD45RO+ cells were sorted as the memory CD4+ T cells. Data came from immunoSEQ multiplex PCR; TCRdb stores just in-frame clones and leaves some out. The sample lists tens of thousands of clones, approximately 82% occurring once. The material sequenced was memory CD4+ T cells from blood. These receptors were taken from an adult in good health and CMV-seronegative. Some clones in this sample may be carry-over from other donors' samples.

CDR3 residues: CASSLSTNYYGYTF. CDR3 in DNA: TGTGCCAGCAGCTTGTCGACGAACTATTATGGCTACACCTTC. J is TRBJ1-2 and V is TRBV5-6; D is unclear. The CDR3 length is 14 residues. From germline, CDR1 is SGHDT and CDR2 YYEEEE. Trimming cost V 1 base and J 5 bases, with 12 bases left between them.

This chain links TRBV18 with TRBJ2-4; D is ambiguous. Germline CDR1 KGHSH, CDR2 LQKENI. CDR3 size: 15 residues. The V gene lost 0 bases and the J gene lost 3 bases, with 9 bases spanning the gap. The CDR3: CASSPPQLGKNIQYF. In DNA, the CDR3 is TGTGCCAGCTCACCACCCCAGTTAGGCAAAAACATTCAGTACTTC.

V and J are TRBV27 and TRBJ2-3, with D unresolved. The germline gives CDR1 MNHEY, CDR2 SMNVEV (reference sequence). CDR3 size: 13 residues. V was shortened by 0 bases and J by 6 bases, with 7 bases between the two germline ends. CDR3 loop: CASSLSGLDTQYF. The DNA of the CDR3 is TGTGCCAGCAGTTTATCAGGCCTGGATACGCAGTATTTT.

This clone was observed a few times. V gene TRBV5-4 combines with J gene TRBJ1-2, with D possibly matching TRBD1 (6 bases). Deletions cut 5 bases from V and 3 bases from J, with 14 bases between. Germline assignment: CDR1 SGHNT and CDR2 YYREEE (reference sequence). The CDR3 runs to 14 residues. Here the CDR3 reads CASSYGDTDYGYTF. The DNA for the CDR3 is TGTGCCAGCAGTTATGGGGACACTGACTATGGCTACACCTTC.

This chain uses TRBV5-4 with TRBJ1-2; 9 bases line up with TRBD1. The germline V gene has CDR1 SGHNT and CDR2 YYREEE (reference sequence). The length of the CDR3 is 15 residues. V dropped 4 bases and J dropped 4; count of bases not matched to a gene: 8. For the CDR3, the DNA is TGTGCCAGCAGCCCTCCGGGGACAGGGCTCTATGGCTACACCTTC. This translates into CASSPPGTGLYGYTF. Full variable domain (outside the CDR3, taken from reference TRBV5-4 and TRBJ1-2): ETGVTQSPTHLIKTRGQQVTLRCSSQSGHNTVSWYQQALGQGPQFIFQYYREEENGRGNFPPRFSGLQFPNYSSELNVNALELDDSALYLCASSPPGTGLYGYTFGSGTRLTVV.

This clone was seen a single time. The rearrangement uses TRBV6-1 and TRBJ2-7; 8 nucleotides agree with TRBD2. This CDR3 contains 13 residues. Trimming at V came to 6 bases and at J to 4 bases, leaving 5 bases not matched to a gene. Germline lookup yields CDR1 MNHNS and CDR2 SASEGT. CDR3 nucleotides: TGTGCCAGCAGGCCTAGCGGGTTGTACGAGCAGTACTTC. This gives the protein CASRPSGLYEQYF.

The chain uses TRBV2 and TRBJ1-1; 7 bases are shared with TRBD1. Germline trimming cut 7 bases from V and 11 bases from J; bases unmatched to any gene: 13. Per germline, CDR1 SNHLY and CDR2 FYNNEI. The CDR3 length is 13 residues. CDR3 sequence reads: CASMAQGQQWAFF. The CDR3 DNA reads as TGTGCCAGCATGGCACAGGGGCAACAATGGGCTTTCTTT. The entire variable domain, with the rest obtained from reference TRBV2 and TRBJ1-1, is as follows: EPEVTQTPSHQVTQMGQEVILRCVPISNHLYFYWYRQILGQKVEFLVSFYNNEISEKSEIFDDQFSVERPDGSNFTLKIRSTKLEDSAMYFCASMAQGQQWAFFGQGTRLTVV.

J is TRBJ2-3 and V is TRBV4-3, with 8 bases identical to TRBD2. This CDR3 is built from 16 residues. The J segment lost 6 bases and the V segment lost 1 base, leaving 9 bases of the junction unmatched. Per the germline V gene, CDR1 is LGHNA and CDR2 is YSLEER. DNA of the CDR3: TGCGCCAGCAGCCAAGGTGGACTAGCAGATTCGGATACGCAGTATTTT. As protein: CASSQGGLADSDTQYF.